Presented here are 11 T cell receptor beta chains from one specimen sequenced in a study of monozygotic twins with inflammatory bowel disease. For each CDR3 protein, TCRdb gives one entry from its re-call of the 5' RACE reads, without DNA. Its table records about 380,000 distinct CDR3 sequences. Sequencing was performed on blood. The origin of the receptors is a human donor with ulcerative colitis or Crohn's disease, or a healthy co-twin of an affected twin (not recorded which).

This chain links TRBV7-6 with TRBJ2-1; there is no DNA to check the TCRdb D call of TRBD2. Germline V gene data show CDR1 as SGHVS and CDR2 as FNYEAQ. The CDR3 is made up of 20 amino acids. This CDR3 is CASSLLAGGSARAGYNEQFF.

CDR3 sequence reads: CASSDLVTGLNYGYTF. V and J are TRBV25-1 and TRBJ1-2; TCRdb's assignment of TRBD1 cannot be checked, as there is no DNA. This CDR3 spans 16 amino acids. Germline-derived CDR1 and CDR2 are MGHDK and SYGVNS.

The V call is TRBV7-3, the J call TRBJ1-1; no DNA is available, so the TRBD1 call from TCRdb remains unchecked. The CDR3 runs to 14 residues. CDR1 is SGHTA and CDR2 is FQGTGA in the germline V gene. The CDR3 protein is CASSSQGSVTEAFF.

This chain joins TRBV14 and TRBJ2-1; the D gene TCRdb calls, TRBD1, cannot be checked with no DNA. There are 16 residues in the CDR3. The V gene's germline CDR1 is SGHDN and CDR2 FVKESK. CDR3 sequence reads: CASSQGTGGSYNEQFF.

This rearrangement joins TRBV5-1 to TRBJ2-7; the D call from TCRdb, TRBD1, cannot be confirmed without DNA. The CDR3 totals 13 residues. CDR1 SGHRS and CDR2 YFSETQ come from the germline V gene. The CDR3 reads CASSLGAGDEQYF.

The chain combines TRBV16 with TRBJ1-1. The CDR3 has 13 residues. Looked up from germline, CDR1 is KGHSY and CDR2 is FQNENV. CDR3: CASSQSEGTEAFF.

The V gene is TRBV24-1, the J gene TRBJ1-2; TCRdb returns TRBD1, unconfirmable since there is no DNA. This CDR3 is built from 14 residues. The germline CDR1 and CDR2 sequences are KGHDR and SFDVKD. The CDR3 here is CATSDQGPPYGYTF.

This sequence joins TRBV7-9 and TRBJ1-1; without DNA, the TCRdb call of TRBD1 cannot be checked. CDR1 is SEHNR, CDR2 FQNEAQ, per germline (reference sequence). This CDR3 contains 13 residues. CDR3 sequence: CASTQQEGTEAFF.

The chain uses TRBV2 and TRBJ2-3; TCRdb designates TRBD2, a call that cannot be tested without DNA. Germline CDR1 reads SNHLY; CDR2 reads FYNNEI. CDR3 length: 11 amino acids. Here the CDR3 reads CASRLADTQYF.

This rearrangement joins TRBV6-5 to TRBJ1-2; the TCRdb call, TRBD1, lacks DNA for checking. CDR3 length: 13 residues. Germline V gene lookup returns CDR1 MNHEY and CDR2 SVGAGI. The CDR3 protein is CASSYGQGRGYTF.

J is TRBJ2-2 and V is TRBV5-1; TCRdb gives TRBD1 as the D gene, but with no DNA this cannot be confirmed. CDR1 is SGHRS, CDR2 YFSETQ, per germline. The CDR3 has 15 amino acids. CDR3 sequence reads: CASSLLGPPTGELFF.